This T cell receptor beta chain appears in the sequencing data of a study of cytomegalovirus exposure and HLA in healthy donors listed by TCRdb under 2017. Study-level background: A later analysis indicated that the 130 or so validation repertoires were generated on the platform also employed for the 700 or so repertoires of the first cohort. High-throughput TCR immunosequencing, statistical association of individual TCRs with disease status, and machine learning were combined to predict cytomegalovirus infection status. The study aimed to test whether cataloging public T cell receptors could reveal signatures of past pathogen exposure. Besides the first cohort of roughly 640 subjects, a separate validation cohort made up of 120 different subjects was used. Here is what the overall study found, with its caveats: The classifier was reported to diagnose cytomegalovirus status with high specificity and sensitivity in both the original cohort and the validation cohort. While some public TCRs were present in many individuals, most TCR sequences turned up only very rarely across donors. The study gave a list of under 200 TCR beta chains associated with cytomegalovirus. The validation cohort had no HLA typing available for a later analysis, so co-occurrence within that cohort was assessed over all 130 or so repertoires. A later analysis found that TCRs clustered in the first cohort also tended to co-occur in the 130 or so validation repertoires, with 90% to 95% of cluster scores above 0. A few of the identified cytomegalovirus-associated TCR beta chains were confirmed in vitro to be specific for cytomegalovirus antigens. The authors suggested that the approach could potentially be extended to other disease states and immunological phenotypes.

The donors were included in the validation cohort of over a hundred subjects, a group kept apart from the roughly 670-subject first cohort. As for this clone: The target of this receptor is not known. Base qualities are not recorded, but no much larger clone differs from it by a single base.

Library preparation was by the immunoSEQ multiplex PCR assay. Per the original workflow: A statistical classification framework was built for diagnosing cytomegalovirus status from the catalog of TCR beta chain sequences. The table comes from immuneACCESS by way of TCRdb, which keeps in-frame sequences with V and J called. Part of the clones is missing from these tables; in studies checked, under half for an unresolved V gene and the rest for unknown reasons. V and J calls and clone size are copied from that table; D and trimming were computed from the DNA. This sample has fewer than 250,000 clones in its table, and around nine tenths of those were observed once. The top ten constitute 2% to 3% of the sample. Trimming takes 1 base from V and 3 bases from J, and the germline ends sit 9 bases apart. For CDR1 and CDR2, the germline V gene lists SGHVS and FQNEAQ. The CDR3 spans 14 residues, from the cysteine through the phenylalanine. Only CDR3 DNA remains: 42 bases, in frame from the first base.

This clonotype was obtained from a man aged 18 to 35 in good health and CMV-seronegative. The rearranged chain carries TRBV7-8 and TRBJ1-1; no D segment can be confidently identified. Sequenced sample: PBMCs. The nucleotide sequence reads as follows: TGTGCCAGCAGCTTAGAAACCAGGTACACTGAAGCTTTCTTT. The encoded protein is CASSLETRYTEAFF.